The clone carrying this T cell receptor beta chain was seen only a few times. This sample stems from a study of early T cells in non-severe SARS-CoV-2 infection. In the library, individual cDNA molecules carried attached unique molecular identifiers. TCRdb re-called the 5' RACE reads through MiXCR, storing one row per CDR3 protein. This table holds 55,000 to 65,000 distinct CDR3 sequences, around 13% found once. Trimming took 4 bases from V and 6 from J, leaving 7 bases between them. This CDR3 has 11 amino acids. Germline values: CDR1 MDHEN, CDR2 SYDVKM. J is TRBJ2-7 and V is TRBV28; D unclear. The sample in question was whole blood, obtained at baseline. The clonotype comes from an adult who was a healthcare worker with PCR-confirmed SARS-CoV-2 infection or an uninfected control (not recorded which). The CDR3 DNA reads TGTGCCAGCAGTTGGCTCTCCGAGCAGTACTTC. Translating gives CASSWLSEQYF.